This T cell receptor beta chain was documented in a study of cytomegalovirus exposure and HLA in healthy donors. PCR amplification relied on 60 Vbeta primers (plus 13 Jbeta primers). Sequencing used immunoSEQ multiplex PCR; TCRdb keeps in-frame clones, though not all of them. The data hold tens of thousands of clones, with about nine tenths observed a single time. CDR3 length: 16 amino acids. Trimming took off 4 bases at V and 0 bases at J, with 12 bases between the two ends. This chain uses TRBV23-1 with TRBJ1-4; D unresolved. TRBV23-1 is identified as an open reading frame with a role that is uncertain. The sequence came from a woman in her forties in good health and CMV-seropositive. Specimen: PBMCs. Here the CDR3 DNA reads TGCGCCAGCAGTCCCCTGCCGAGTGCAACTAATGAAAAACTGTTTTTT. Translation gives CASSPLPSATNEKLFF.